The clone carrying this T cell receptor beta chain showed up just a few times. The CDR3 loop spans 15 amino acids. Germline CDR1 and CDR2: MNHEY and SVGAGI. V was clipped by 5 bases and J by 0 bases, with 13 bases between them. Profiling relied on immunoSEQ multiplex PCR, and the TCRdb table lists in-frame clones only, not all of them. This table has about 2.3 million clones, approximately 93% appearing once. This specimen comes from a study of shared clonotypes between healthy human individuals. Sequenced input: naive CD4+ T cells from PBMCs. Subset: CD45RA+ positively selected. The clonotype was recovered from a man aged 18 to 29 in good health. Some clones in this sample may be carry-over from other donors' samples. This rearrangement joins TRBV6-5 to TRBJ1-1; no definite D call. DNA of the CDR3: TGTGCCAGCAGTGGACGGCGGGCAATGAACACTGAAGCTTTCTTT. This codes for CASSGRRAMNTEAFF.